This section outlines one T cell receptor beta chain sequence together with its context. The sample comes from a study of blood T cells in healthy people across ages. Samples each had at least 6 micrograms of total RNA extracted. Trimming took 0 bases from V and 4 from J; bases not matched to a gene: 5. CDR3 length equals 15 residues. Germline lookup yields CDR1 SGHRS and CDR2 YFSETQ. Sample-barcoded 5' priming and a J-beta primer mix drove a second PCR of roughly 6 to 12 cycles. TCRdb re-called the 5' RACE reads with MiXCR, one entry per CDR3 protein. The sample lists hundreds of thousands of distinct CDR3 sequences, more than 25% occurring once. This sample was also put to use in a study of T cells of mothers and their children.

The chain is built from TRBV5-1 and TRBJ1-1, with 8 bases fitting TRBD1. This clonotype was obtained from a boy aged 5-17 years in good health. Sequencing used blood. As DNA, the CDR3 is TGCGCCAGCAGCTTGGTGCAGACAGGGGTCACTGAAGCTTTCTTT. Protein: CASSLVQTGVTEAFF.